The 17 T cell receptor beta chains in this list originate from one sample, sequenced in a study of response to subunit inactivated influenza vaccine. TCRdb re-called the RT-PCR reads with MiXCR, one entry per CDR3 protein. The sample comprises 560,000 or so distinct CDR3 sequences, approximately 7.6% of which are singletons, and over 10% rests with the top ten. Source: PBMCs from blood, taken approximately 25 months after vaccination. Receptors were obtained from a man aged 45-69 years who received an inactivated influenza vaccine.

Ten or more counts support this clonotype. The chain's CDR3 is CASSLAPSGSSGELFF. CDR3 DNA sequence: TGTGCCAGCAGCTTGGCCCCTAGCGGGAGCTCCGGGGAGCTGTTTTTT. V is TRBV5-5 and J is TRBJ2-2; TRBD2 matches 10 bases. V was clipped by 0 bases and J by 6 bases; unmatched bases: 5. The CDR3 has 16 amino acids. The germline V gene encodes CDR1 SGHKS and CDR2 YYEKEE (reference sequence).

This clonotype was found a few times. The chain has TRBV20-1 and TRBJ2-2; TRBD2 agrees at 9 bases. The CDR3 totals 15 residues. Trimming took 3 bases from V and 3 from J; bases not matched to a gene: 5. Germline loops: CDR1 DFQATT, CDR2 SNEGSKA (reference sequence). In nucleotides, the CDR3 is TGCAGTGCTAGTTTGCGGGGGGGAGACACCGGGGAGCTGTTTTTT. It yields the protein CSASLRGGDTGELFF.

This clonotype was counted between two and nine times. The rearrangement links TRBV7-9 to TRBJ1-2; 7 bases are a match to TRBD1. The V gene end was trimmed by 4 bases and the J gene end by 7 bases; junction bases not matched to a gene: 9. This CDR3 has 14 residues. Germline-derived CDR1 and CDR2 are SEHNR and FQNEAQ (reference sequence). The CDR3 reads CASSSTTTGLGYTF. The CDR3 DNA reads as TGTGCCAGCAGCTCGACGACGACAGGGCTTGGCTACACCTTC.

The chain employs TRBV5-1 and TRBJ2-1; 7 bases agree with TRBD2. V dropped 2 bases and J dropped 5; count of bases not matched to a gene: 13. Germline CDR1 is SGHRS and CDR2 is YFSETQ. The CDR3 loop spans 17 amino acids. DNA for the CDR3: TGCGCCAGCAGCTTCTATTCCGGGACTACTAGACACAATGAGCAGTTCTTC. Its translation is CASSFYSGTTRHNEQFF.

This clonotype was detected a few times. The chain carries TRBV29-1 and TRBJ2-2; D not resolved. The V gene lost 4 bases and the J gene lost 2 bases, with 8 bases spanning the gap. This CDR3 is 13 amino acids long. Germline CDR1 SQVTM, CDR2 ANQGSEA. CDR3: CSVAYLNTGELFF. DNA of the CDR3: TGCAGCGTTGCTTACTTAAACACCGGGGAGCTGTTTTTT.

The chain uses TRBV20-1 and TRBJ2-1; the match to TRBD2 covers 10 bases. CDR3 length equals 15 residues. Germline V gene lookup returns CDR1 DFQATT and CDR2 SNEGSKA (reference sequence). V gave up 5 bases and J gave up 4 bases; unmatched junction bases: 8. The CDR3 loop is CSAPAGLADYNEQFF. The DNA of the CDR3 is TGCAGTGCTCCCGCCGGACTAGCGGATTACAATGAGCAGTTCTTC.

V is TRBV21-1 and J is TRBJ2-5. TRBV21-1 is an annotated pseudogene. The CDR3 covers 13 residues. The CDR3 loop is CAKTSGAKETQYF. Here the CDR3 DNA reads TGTGCCAAGACATCCGGAGCTAAAGAGACCCAGTACTTC.

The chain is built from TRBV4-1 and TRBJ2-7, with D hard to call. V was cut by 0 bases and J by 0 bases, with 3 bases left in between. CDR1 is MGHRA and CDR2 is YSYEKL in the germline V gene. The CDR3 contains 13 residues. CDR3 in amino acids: CASSQEASYEQYF. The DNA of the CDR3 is TGCGCCAGCAGCCAAGAGGCCTCCTACGAGCAGTACTTC.

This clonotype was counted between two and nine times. CDR3 residues: CASSPDRGYGIQYF. CDR3 bases: TGTGCCAGCAGCCCCGACAGGGGGTATGGCATTCAGTACTTC. V gene TRBV5-6 combines with J gene TRBJ2-4; TRBD1 matches 9 bases. This CDR3 is built from 14 residues. The junction had 8 bases not matched to a gene; V was cut back by 4 bases and J by 9 bases. In germline, CDR1 is SGHDT, CDR2 YYEEEE.

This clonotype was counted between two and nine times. The CDR3, as DNA: TGCGCCAGCAGCTTCGAGGCCGTCGCGGGCTACACCTTC. Encoded protein: CASSFEAVAGYTF. The chain employs TRBV5-1 and TRBJ1-2; D remains ambiguous. The germline CDR1 and CDR2 sequences are SGHRS and YFSETQ. V was pared by 2 bases and J by 8 bases, with 13 bases between. CDR3 size: 13 residues.

CDR3 sequence reads: CASSYSIVAGDKNIQYF. CDR3 coding DNA: TGTGCCAGCAGTTACTCGATAGTGGCAGGGGACAAAAACATTCAGTACTTC. The chain carries TRBV6-2 or TRBV6-3 and TRBJ2-4, with D possibly matching TRBD1 (6 bases). CDR1 is MNHEY, CDR2 SVGEGT, per germline. This CDR3 has 17 amino acids. V lost 0 bases, J lost 3 bases, and 15 bases lay in between.

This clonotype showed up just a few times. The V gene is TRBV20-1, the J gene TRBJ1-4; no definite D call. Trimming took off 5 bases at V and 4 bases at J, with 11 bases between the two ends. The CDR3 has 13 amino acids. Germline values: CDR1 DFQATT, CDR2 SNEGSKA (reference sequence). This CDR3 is CSAGGEVNEKLFF. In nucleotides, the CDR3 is TGCAGTGCTGGAGGAGAAGTTAATGAAAAACTGTTTTTT.

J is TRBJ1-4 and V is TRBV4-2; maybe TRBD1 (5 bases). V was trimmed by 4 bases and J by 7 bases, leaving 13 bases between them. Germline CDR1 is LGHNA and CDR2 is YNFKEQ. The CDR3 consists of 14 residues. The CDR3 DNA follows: TGTGCCAGCAGCCCCGGGACGAGAAGTGAAAAACTGTTTTTT. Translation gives CASSPGTRSEKLFF.

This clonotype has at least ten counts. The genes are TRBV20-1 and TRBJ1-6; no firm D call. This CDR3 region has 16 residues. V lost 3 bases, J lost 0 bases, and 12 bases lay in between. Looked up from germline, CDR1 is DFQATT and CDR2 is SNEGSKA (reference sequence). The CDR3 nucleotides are TGCAGTGCTAGGGAAGTCAGAGGCTCCTATAATTCACCCCTCCACTTT. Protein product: CSAREVRGSYNSPLHF.

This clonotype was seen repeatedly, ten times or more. The CDR3: CASRTATANTGELFF. The CDR3 DNA is TGTGCCAGCAGGACAGCGACTGCGAACACCGGGGAGCTGTTTTTT. V is TRBV28 and J is TRBJ2-2, with TRBD1 as a possible D gene (5 bases). CDR1 and CDR2 (germline): MDHEN, SYDVKM. Trimming shortened V by 6 bases and J by 0 bases, and 11 bases separated the two germline ends. This CDR3 comprises 15 residues.

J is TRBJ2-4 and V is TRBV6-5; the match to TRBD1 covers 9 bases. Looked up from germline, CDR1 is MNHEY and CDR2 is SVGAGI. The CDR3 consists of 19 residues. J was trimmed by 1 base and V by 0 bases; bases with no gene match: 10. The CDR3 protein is CASSYSGTGTPSAKNIQYF. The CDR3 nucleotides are TGTGCCAGCAGTTACTCGGGGACAGGGACCCCTTCCGCCAAAAACATTCAGTACTTC.

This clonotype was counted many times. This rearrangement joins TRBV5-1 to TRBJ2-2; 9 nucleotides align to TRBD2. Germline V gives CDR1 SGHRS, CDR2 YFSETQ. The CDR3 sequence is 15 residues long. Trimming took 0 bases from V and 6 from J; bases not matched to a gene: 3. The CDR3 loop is CASSLVAGGAGELFF. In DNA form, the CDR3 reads TGCGCCAGCAGCTTGGTTGCGGGAGGGGCCGGGGAGCTGTTTTTT.